In its sample, the clone carrying this TCR beta chain was seen a few times. As yet, its antigen is unknown. Germline V gene lookup returns CDR1 SQVTM and CDR2 ANQGSEA. The CDR3 totals 11 residues. Trimming removed 4 bases at V and 1 base at J, with 4 bases between. This sample was taken from a study of T cell repertoires in cytomegalovirus infection. Study background: Public TCR beta signatures indicated both CMV infection and matching HLA type.

The study's findings and limits: CMV-specific TCR beta clonotypes restricted by HLA-C dominated the ex vivo response. Individuals carrying CMV plus the relevant HLA were identified by cumulative frequency of public TCR beta families.

Each CDR3 protein gets one entry after TCRdb re-called the reads with MiXCR. The data contain 230,000 or so distinct CDR3 sequences, over 15% of them singletons. The chain employs TRBV29-1 and TRBJ1-1; the D is unclear. The origin of this receptor is a human donor in good health (CMV status not recorded). Some clones in this sample may be carry-over from other donors' samples. Sequenced: CD8+ T cells from PBMCs. The CDR3 region is CSVAENTEAFF. The DNA for the CDR3 is TGCAGCGTTGCCGAGAACACTGAAGCTTTCTTT. Supplemented by reference TRBV29-1 and TRBJ1-1, the full variable domain reads SAVISQKPSRDICQRGTSLTIQCQVDSQVTMMFWYRQQPGQSLTLIATANQGSEATYESGFVIDKFPISRPNLTFSTLTVSNMSPEDSSIYLCSVAENTEAFFGQGTRLTVV.